This is a list of T cell receptor beta chains from one sample in a study of T-cell memory formation after mild COVID-19. MiXCR, applied by TCRdb to the 5' RACE reads, yields one record per CDR3 protein. The sample records more than 250,000 distinct CDR3 sequences, about 17% being singletons. The sequenced sample was PBMCs or a T cell subset sorted from them (not recorded which). The receptors shown here come from a man aged 18 to 30 who had mild COVID-19 (a few samples of this study predate the infection). Cell type and time point are not known. Both conserved end residues are part of each CDR3. D genes are given only for firm matches. Size is stated for part of the rows, as once, few or many counts, or as a class when the clone is expanded.

len	d_gene	v_gene	abundance	j_gene	CDR3aa	CDR3nt
16	TRBD1	TRBV14	few	TRBJ1-2	CASSPPFLGQHYGYTF	TGTGCCAGCAGCCCCCCGTTCTTGGGACAGCACTATGGCTACACCTTC
15	TRBD1	TRBV5-1	.	TRBJ2-3	CASSITGDRFLEQYF	TGCGCCAGCAGCATTACAGGGGATCGGTTCCTGGAGCAGTATTTT
15	.	TRBV5-5	.	TRBJ2-6	CASSLRRGGANVLTF	TGTGCCAGCAGCTTGCGAAGGGGTGGGGCCAACGTCCTGACTTTC
15	.	TRBV6-4	few	TRBJ2-3	CASSARVEPTDTQYF	TGTGCCAGCAGTGCCCGAGTGGAGCCCACAGATACGCAGTATTTT
18	TRBD1	TRBV7-9	few	TRBJ1-1	CASSLAPGRDRGLGEAFF	TGTGCCAGCAGCTTAGCGCCCGGGAGGGACAGGGGGCTGGGTGAAGCTTTCTTT
15	TRBD2	TRBV3-1	few	TRBJ2-1	CASSPLADHYNEQFF	TGTGCCAGCAGCCCCCTAGCGGACCACTACAATGAGCAGTTCTTC
19	.	TRBV7-2	.	TRBJ2-3	CASSLGPSGSNWGTDTQYF	TGTGCCAGCAGCTTAGGCCCCTCGGGATCAAACTGGGGGACAGATACGCAGTATTTT
13	TRBD2	TRBV7-2	few	TRBJ2-3	CASSPGRVDTQYF	TGTGCCAGCAGCCCGGGGAGGGTAGATACGCAGTATTTT
14	.	TRBV7-2	few	TRBJ1-1	CASSLDRWNTEAFF	TGTGCCAGCAGTTTAGACAGGTGGAACACTGAAGCTTTCTTT
15	.	TRBV5-1	.	TRBJ2-2	CASASRQGSTGELFF	TGCGCCAGCGCAAGTAGGCAGGGGAGCACCGGGGAGCTGTTTTTT
15	.	TRBV6-5	few	TRBJ1-1	CASSYEGLVNTEAFF	TGTGCCAGCAGTTATGAGGGCCTTGTGAACACTGAAGCTTTCTTT
15	TRBD2	TRBV6-1	many	TRBJ2-3	CASSAGTSYSDTQYF	TGTGCCAGCAGCGCCGGGACTAGCTATTCAGATACGCAGTATTTT
15	TRBD1	TRBV7-7	few	TRBJ2-3	CASSRGQGPSDTQYF	TGTGCTAGCAGCCGGGGACAGGGTCCGTCAGATACGCAGTATTTT
17	TRBD2	TRBV4-3	few	TRBJ2-3	CASSQDRLAGSTDTQYF	TGCGCCAGCAGCCAGGATAGACTAGCGGGGAGCACAGATACGCAGTATTTT
15	.	TRBV7-9	few	TRBJ1-1	CASSPPGRGLTEAFF	TGTGCCAGCAGCCCGCCGGGGCGGGGGCTGACTGAAGCTTTCTTT
15	TRBD1	TRBV6-2/TRBV6-3	few	TRBJ1-6	CASRTDRGFNSPLHF	TGTGCCAGCAGAACGGACAGGGGGTTTAATTCACCCCTCCACTTT
15	TRBD2	TRBV5-1	.	TRBJ2-2	CASRSSGGPPRELFF	TGCGCCAGCAGGTCTAGCGGGGGGCCCCCCCGGGAGCTGTTTTTT
15	.	TRBV6-1	few	TRBJ1-3	CASSEAGGPGNTIYF	TGTGCCAGCAGTGAAGCTGGGGGGCCTGGAAACACCATATATTTT
15	.	TRBV6-5	.	TRBJ1-5	CASSYSAGERQPQHF	TGTGCCAGCAGTTACTCGGCAGGGGAGCGTCAGCCCCAGCATTTT
14	.	TRBV29-1	.	TRBJ2-7	CSVGDGRSSYEQYF	TGCAGCGTTGGGGACGGCCGATCCTCCTACGAGCAGTACTTC